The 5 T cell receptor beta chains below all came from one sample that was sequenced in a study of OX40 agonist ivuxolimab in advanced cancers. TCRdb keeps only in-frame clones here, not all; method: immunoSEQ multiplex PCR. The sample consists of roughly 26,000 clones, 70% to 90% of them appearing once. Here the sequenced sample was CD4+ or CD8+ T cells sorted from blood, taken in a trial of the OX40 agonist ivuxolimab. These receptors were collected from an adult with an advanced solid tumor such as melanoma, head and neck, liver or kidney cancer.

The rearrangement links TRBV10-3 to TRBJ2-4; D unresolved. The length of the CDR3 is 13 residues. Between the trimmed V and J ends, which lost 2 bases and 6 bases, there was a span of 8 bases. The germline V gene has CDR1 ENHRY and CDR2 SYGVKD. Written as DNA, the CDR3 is TGTGCCATCAGTGAGAGTACCGGAAACATTCAGTACTTC. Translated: CAISESTGNIQYF.

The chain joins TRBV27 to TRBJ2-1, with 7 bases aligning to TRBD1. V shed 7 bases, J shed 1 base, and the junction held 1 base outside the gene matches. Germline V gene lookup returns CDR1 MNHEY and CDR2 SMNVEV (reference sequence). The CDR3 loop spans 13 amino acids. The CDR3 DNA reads TGTGCCAGCACGGGACAGTCCTACAATGAGCAGTTCTTC. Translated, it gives CASTGQSYNEQFF.

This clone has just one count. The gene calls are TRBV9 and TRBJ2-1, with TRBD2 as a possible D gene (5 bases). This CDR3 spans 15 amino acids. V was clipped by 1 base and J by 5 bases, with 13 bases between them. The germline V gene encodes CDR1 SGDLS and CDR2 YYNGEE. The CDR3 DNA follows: TGTGCCAGCAGCGTACGAGGGAACACTAACAATGAGCAGTTCTTC. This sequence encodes CASSVRGNTNNEQFF. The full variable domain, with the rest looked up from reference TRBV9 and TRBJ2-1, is DSGVTQTPKHLITATGQRVTLRCSPRSGDLSVYWYQQSLDQGLQFLIQYYNGEERAKGNILERFSAQQFPDLHSELNLSSLELGDSALYFCASSVRGNTNNEQFFGPGTRLTVL.

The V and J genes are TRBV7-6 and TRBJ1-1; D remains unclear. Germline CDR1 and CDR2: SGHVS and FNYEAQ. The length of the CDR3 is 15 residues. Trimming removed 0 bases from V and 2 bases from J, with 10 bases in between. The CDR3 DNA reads TGTGCCAGCAGCTTAGCGCGAGGAAGAAACACTGAAGCTTTCTTT. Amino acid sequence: CASSLARGRNTEAFF.

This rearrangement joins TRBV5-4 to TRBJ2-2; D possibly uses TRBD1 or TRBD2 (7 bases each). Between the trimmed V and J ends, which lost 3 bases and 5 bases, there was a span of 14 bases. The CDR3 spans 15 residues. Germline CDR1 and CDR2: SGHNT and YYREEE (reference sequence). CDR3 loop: CASSWSRGGTGELFF. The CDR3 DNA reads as TGTGCCAGCAGCTGGAGCAGGGGGGGTACCGGGGAGCTGTTTTTT.